This TCR beta chain was recorded in a study of cytomegalovirus exposure and HLA in healthy donors. Study observations and caveats: The sole available immune exposure information was CMV serostatus. In vitro data verified a few CMV-associated chains as specific for CMV antigens.

This PCR relied on a set of 60 Vbeta primers and 13 Jbeta primers. Only in-frame clones appear in the TCRdb table, and some are missing; sequencing was by immunoSEQ multiplex PCR. The data hold some 150,000 clones, with approximately 80% observed a single time. With respect to this clone: Its antigen is as yet unknown.

This CDR3 comprises 12 residues. Per germline, CDR1 LNHDA and CDR2 SQIVND (reference sequence). The V end was cut by 6 bases, the J end by 8 bases, with 13 bases between. The receptor was derived from a man over 45 in good health and CMV-seronegative. V and J are TRBV19 and TRBJ1-2, with a tentative D call TRBD1 (5 bases). The sample consisted of PBMCs. This CDR3 reads CASSIRGFGYTF. The CDR3, as DNA: TGTGCCAGTAGCATAAGGGGCTTCGGCTACACCTTC.